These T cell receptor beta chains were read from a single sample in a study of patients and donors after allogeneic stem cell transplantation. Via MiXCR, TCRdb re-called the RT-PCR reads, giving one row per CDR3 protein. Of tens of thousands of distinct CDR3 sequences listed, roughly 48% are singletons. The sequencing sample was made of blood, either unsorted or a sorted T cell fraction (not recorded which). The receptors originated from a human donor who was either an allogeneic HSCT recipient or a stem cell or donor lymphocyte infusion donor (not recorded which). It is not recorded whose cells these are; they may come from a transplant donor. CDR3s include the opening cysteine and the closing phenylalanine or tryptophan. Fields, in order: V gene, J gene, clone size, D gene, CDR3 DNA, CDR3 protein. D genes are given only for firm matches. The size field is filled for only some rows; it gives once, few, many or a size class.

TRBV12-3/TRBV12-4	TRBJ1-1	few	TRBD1	TGTGCCAGCAACCGGGGACAGCCGAACACTGAAGCTTTCTTT	CASNRGQPNTEAFF
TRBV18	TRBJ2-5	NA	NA	TGTGCCAGCTCAACGTACCAAGAGACCCAGTACTTC	CASSTYQETQYF
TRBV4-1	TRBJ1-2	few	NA	TGCGCCAGCAGCCAAACGACGCAAGTTAACTATGGCTACACCTTC	CASSQTTQVNYGYTF
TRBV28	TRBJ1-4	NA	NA	TGTGCCAGCACGTGGGATCCCTCAACTAATGAAAAACTGTTTTTT	CASTWDPSTNEKLFF
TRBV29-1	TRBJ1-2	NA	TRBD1	TGCAGCGTTGAAGGCCCGACGGGGACAGTTAACTATGGCTACACCTTC	CSVEGPTGTVNYGYTF
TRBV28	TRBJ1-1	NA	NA	TGTGCCAGCAGTCCGCCGATCGGACCGATTCCGAACACTGAAGCTTTCTTT	CASSPPIGPIPNTEAFF
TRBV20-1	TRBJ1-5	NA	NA	TGCAGTGCTAGATCGGCACAGGGATTCTTGAATCAGCCCCAGCATTTT	CSARSAQGFLNQPQHF
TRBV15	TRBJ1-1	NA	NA	TGTGCCACCCAAGGACAGACGGACACTGAAGCTTTCTTT	CATQGQTDTEAFF
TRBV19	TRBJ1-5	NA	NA	TGTGCCAGTAGTTATGCCGTTAGCAATCAGCCCCAGCATTTT	CASSYAVSNQPQHF
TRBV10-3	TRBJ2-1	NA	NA	TGTGCCATCAAGAGCCGGGACACCTACAATGAGCAGTTCTTC	CAIKSRDTYNEQFF
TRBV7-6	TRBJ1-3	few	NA	TGTGCCAGCAGCTCGGGTCAGGGCCCTGGAAACACCATATATTTT	CASSSGQGPGNTIYF
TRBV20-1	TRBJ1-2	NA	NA	TGCAGTGCTCGAACTGACAGGCAAACCTATGGCTACACCTTC	CSARTDRQTYGYTF
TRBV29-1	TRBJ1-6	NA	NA	TGCAGCGTTGGCGGCTCCTATAATTCACCCCTCCACTTT	CSVGGSYNSPLHF
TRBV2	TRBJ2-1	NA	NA	TGTGCCAGCAGATCGGAGAACAATGAGCAGTTCTTC	CASRSENNEQFF
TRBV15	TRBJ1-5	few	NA	TGTGCCACCAGCAGGGAGGTGGGTCAGCCCCAGCATTTT	CATSREVGQPQHF
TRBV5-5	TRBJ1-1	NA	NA	TGTGCCAGCAGCGAGACGGGGGACATGAACACTGAAGCTTTCTTT	CASSETGDMNTEAFF